Listed below are T cell receptor beta chains from one sample, sequenced in a study of cytomegalovirus exposure and HLA in healthy donors. This table comes from immunoSEQ multiplex PCR, and its TCRdb copy is limited to in-frame clones, with some not included. This table holds 150,000 to 200,000 clones, around four fifths found once. The sequenced sample was PBMCs. The receptors here all came from a female donor in good health and CMV-seronegative. The CDR3 runs from the conserved cysteine through the conserved F or W. The order of the fields is CDR3 DNA, CDR3 protein, V gene, D gene, J gene, clone size. A D gene is named only where the DNA matches it firmly. A clone size is listed for some rows: how often the clone was seen (once, few, many), or a class if it is expanded.

CDR3 DNA: TGTGCCAGCTCACCCAGACAGACAACTAATGAAAAACTGTTTTTT; CDR3 protein: CASSPRQTTNEKLFF; V gene: TRBV18; D gene: NA; J gene: TRBJ1-4; clone size: few
CDR3 DNA: TGTGCCAGCAGCCCCGATAGCGGGAACTCCTACGAGCAGTACTTC; CDR3 protein: CASSPDSGNSYEQYF; V gene: TRBV5-5; D gene: TRBD2; J gene: TRBJ2-7; clone size: NA
CDR3 DNA: TGTGCCAGCAACTCCCCAGAGGCAGATACGCAGTATTTT; CDR3 protein: CASNSPEADTQYF; V gene: TRBV7-2; D gene: NA; J gene: TRBJ2-3; clone size: NA
CDR3 DNA: TGTGCCTGGAATCTGGGAAACACCATATATTTT; CDR3 protein: CAWNLGNTIYF; V gene: TRBV30; D gene: NA; J gene: TRBJ1-3; clone size: once
CDR3 DNA: TGTGCCAGCAGCCCCCCGGGAGGGGACACTGAAGCTTTCTTT; CDR3 protein: CASSPPGGDTEAFF; V gene: TRBV6-6; D gene: NA; J gene: TRBJ1-1; clone size: NA
CDR3 DNA: TGTGCCAGCAGCTTAGGGGCGGACAGCCCCTATGGCTACACCTTC; CDR3 protein: CASSLGADSPYGYTF; V gene: TRBV7-9; D gene: NA; J gene: TRBJ1-2; clone size: NA
CDR3 DNA: TGCGCCAGCAGCTTGGTCGGGGGGCCGGATGAAAAACTGTTTTTT; CDR3 protein: CASSLVGGPDEKLFF; V gene: TRBV5-1; D gene: NA; J gene: TRBJ1-4; clone size: NA
CDR3 DNA: TGTGCCAGTACCTATCGCGGGGCAACTGAAGCTTTCTTT; CDR3 protein: CASTYRGATEAFF; V gene: TRBV19; D gene: NA; J gene: TRBJ1-1; clone size: NA
CDR3 DNA: TGCGCCAGCAGCTTGGAGGACAGCTATGGCTACACCTTC; CDR3 protein: CASSLEDSYGYTF; V gene: TRBV5-1; D gene: NA; J gene: TRBJ1-2; clone size: NA
CDR3 DNA: TGTGCCAGTAGCGAGGGGGGGACAGGTTATCAGCCCCAGCATTTT; CDR3 protein: CASSEGGTGYQPQHF; V gene: TRBV19; D gene: TRBD1; J gene: TRBJ1-5; clone size: once
CDR3 DNA: TGTGCCAGCAGCCAATGGACTAGCTCAGATACGCAGTATTTT; CDR3 protein: CASSQWTSSDTQYF; V gene: TRBV6-5; D gene: TRBD2; J gene: TRBJ2-3; clone size: NA
CDR3 DNA: TGTGCCAGCAGGGAATGGACTGATTTCTATGGCTACACCTTC; CDR3 protein: CASREWTDFYGYTF; V gene: TRBV2; D gene: NA; J gene: TRBJ1-2; clone size: NA
CDR3 DNA: TGCAGCGTTGTTCGGGACAAATACTCCTACGAGCAGTACTTC; CDR3 protein: CSVVRDKYSYEQYF; V gene: TRBV29-1; D gene: NA; J gene: TRBJ2-7; clone size: NA
CDR3 DNA: TGTGCCAGCAGCTTGTTAGGGGGCCAGGAGGGTTCACCCCTCCACTTT; CDR3 protein: CASSLLGGQEGSPLHF; V gene: TRBV5-6; D gene: TRBD1; J gene: TRBJ1-6; clone size: NA
CDR3 DNA: TGTGCCAGCAGTTACTCGGGGGAGGTCAATAATTCACCCCTCCACTTT; CDR3 protein: CASSYSGEVNNSPLHF; V gene: TRBV6-5; D gene: NA; J gene: TRBJ1-6; clone size: NA
CDR3 DNA: TGTGCCAGTAGTATTCGTTCAGCGACTACCTACGAGCAGTACTTC; CDR3 protein: CASSIRSATTYEQYF; V gene: TRBV19; D gene: NA; J gene: TRBJ2-7; clone size: NA
CDR3 DNA: TGTGCCAGCAGCTTGTTAGCGGGGGAGCGGGAGACCCAGTACTTC; CDR3 protein: CASSLLAGERETQYF; V gene: TRBV5-6; D gene: TRBD2; J gene: TRBJ2-5; clone size: few
CDR3 DNA: TGTGCTAGTGGTTTGGTACTTACTAGCGAGTTGGCAGATACGCAGTATTTT; CDR3 protein: CASGLVLTSELADTQYF; V gene: TRBV12-5; D gene: TRBD2; J gene: TRBJ2-3; clone size: NA
CDR3 DNA: TGCGCCAGCAGCTTTCAGGGGGGAGGTAACACTGAAGCTTTCTTT; CDR3 protein: CASSFQGGGNTEAFF; V gene: TRBV5-1; D gene: TRBD1; J gene: TRBJ1-1; clone size: NA
CDR3 DNA: TGTGCCAGCCAGGGGGCAGGGGCTAATTCACCCCTCCACTTT; CDR3 protein: CASQGAGANSPLHF; V gene: TRBV27; D gene: TRBD1; J gene: TRBJ1-6; clone size: once
CDR3 DNA: TGCGCCAGCAGTGACCCAGGGACAGCCGGAACAGATACGCAGTATTTT; CDR3 protein: CASSDPGTAGTDTQYF; V gene: TRBV10-1; D gene: TRBD1; J gene: TRBJ2-3; clone size: NA
CDR3 DNA: TGTGCCAGTAAAGACAGGGGGTCGAGCAATCAGCCCCAGCATTTT; CDR3 protein: CASKDRGSSNQPQHF; V gene: TRBV19; D gene: TRBD1; J gene: TRBJ1-5; clone size: once
CDR3 DNA: TGCAGCATTGCACAGAACACTGAAGCTTTCTTT; CDR3 protein: CSIAQNTEAFF; V gene: TRBV29-1; D gene: NA; J gene: TRBJ1-1; clone size: NA
CDR3 DNA: TGTGCCAGTTTGGATCGGGGGGATGCCGGAGATACGCAGTATTTT; CDR3 protein: CASLDRGDAGDTQYF; V gene: TRBV19; D gene: TRBD2; J gene: TRBJ2-3; clone size: NA
CDR3 DNA: TGTGCCAGCAGCCCCCTGGGGGCCGACACTGAAGCTTTCTTT; CDR3 protein: CASSPLGADTEAFF; V gene: TRBV7-2; D gene: NA; J gene: TRBJ1-1; clone size: NA
CDR3 DNA: TGTGCCAGCAGCCAAGGACAGGGAGGCACAGATACGCAGTATTTT; CDR3 protein: CASSQGQGGTDTQYF; V gene: TRBV7-2; D gene: TRBD1; J gene: TRBJ2-3; clone size: NA
CDR3 DNA: TGTGCCAGCAGTTTGAGGGACTTCGCCTACGAGCAGTACTTC; CDR3 protein: CASSLRDFAYEQYF; V gene: TRBV27; D gene: NA; J gene: TRBJ2-7; clone size: NA
CDR3 DNA: TGTGCCAGCAGCCTAGAATCCGGGACAGATCAAGAGACCCAGTACTTC; CDR3 protein: CASSLESGTDQETQYF; V gene: TRBV7-7; D gene: TRBD1; J gene: TRBJ2-5; clone size: NA
CDR3 DNA: TGTGCCAGCAGTTCTCTTAATGGCTACACCTTC; CDR3 protein: CASSSLNGYTF; V gene: TRBV28; D gene: NA; J gene: TRBJ1-2; clone size: NA
CDR3 DNA: TGTGCCAGCAGTATACAGGGGACCTATGGCTACACCTTC; CDR3 protein: CASSIQGTYGYTF; V gene: TRBV28; D gene: TRBD1; J gene: TRBJ1-2; clone size: NA
CDR3 DNA: TGTGCCAGCAGTGACGGACTAGCGGGTACGTCCTACAATGAGCAGTTCTTC; CDR3 protein: CASSDGLAGTSYNEQFF; V gene: TRBV9; D gene: TRBD2; J gene: TRBJ2-1; clone size: NA
CDR3 DNA: TGTGCCAGCAGCTCCTGGACAGGGCCCACCTACGAGCAGTACTTC; CDR3 protein: CASSSWTGPTYEQYF; V gene: TRBV11-2; D gene: TRBD1; J gene: TRBJ2-7; clone size: NA
CDR3 DNA: TGCGCCAGCAGCTTGTCGGGCTCGGGACAGGGGGTTTTGGGCACTGAAGCTTTCTTT; CDR3 protein: CASSLSGSGQGVLGTEAFF; V gene: TRBV5-1; D gene: TRBD1; J gene: TRBJ1-1; clone size: once
CDR3 DNA: TGTGCCAGCAGCGTCGCTGGGACAGGGGATAATTCACCCCTCCACTTT; CDR3 protein: CASSVAGTGDNSPLHF; V gene: TRBV9; D gene: TRBD1; J gene: TRBJ1-6; clone size: NA
CDR3 DNA: TGCAGCGCCGCCCATAGCGGTTGGAATGAGCAGTTCTTC; CDR3 protein: CSAAHSGWNEQFF; V gene: TRBV29-1; D gene: NA; J gene: TRBJ2-1; clone size: few
CDR3 DNA: TGTGCCAGCAGTGAAACCCACGGGACAGGGGCCTCCTACGAGCAGTACTTC; CDR3 protein: CASSETHGTGASYEQYF; V gene: TRBV2; D gene: TRBD1; J gene: TRBJ2-7; clone size: NA
CDR3 DNA: TGTGCCAGCTCAAGGGGACAGAGTGAGAGCCACGAGCAGTACTTC; CDR3 protein: CASSRGQSESHEQYF; V gene: TRBV18; D gene: TRBD1; J gene: TRBJ2-7; clone size: NA
CDR3 DNA: TGTGCCAGTAGTATAGAGGGGACTAGCTTCACAGATACGCAGTATTTT; CDR3 protein: CASSIEGTSFTDTQYF; V gene: TRBV19; D gene: TRBD2; J gene: TRBJ2-3; clone size: NA
CDR3 DNA: TGTGCCAGTCGTGTGCGGGGGGGCGGCACAGATACGCAGTATTTT; CDR3 protein: CASRVRGGGTDTQYF; V gene: TRBV2; D gene: TRBD2; J gene: TRBJ2-3; clone size: NA
CDR3 DNA: TGTGCCAGCAGCTCCCTCCTAGGGACGGCCGGGGGGCTGTTTTTT; CDR3 protein: CASSSLLGTAGGLFF; V gene: TRBV6-1; D gene: NA; J gene: TRBJ2-2; clone size: NA
CDR3 DNA: TGTGCCAGCAGCTTTTCGGGACTCCAAGAGACCCAGTACTTC; CDR3 protein: CASSFSGLQETQYF; V gene: TRBV7-3; D gene: NA; J gene: TRBJ2-5; clone size: NA
CDR3 DNA: TGTGCCAGCAGCGCCACGACAGGGGGCGGCAATTCACCCCTCCACTTT; CDR3 protein: CASSATTGGGNSPLHF; V gene: TRBV9; D gene: TRBD1; J gene: TRBJ1-6; clone size: NA
CDR3 DNA: TGTGCCAGCAGTCGTCCAGGGGCTGACACCGGGGAGCTGTTTTTT; CDR3 protein: CASSRPGADTGELFF; V gene: TRBV28; D gene: NA; J gene: TRBJ2-2; clone size: few
CDR3 DNA: TGTGCCAGCAGTGACTCCCCGGGATGGACCGTCAAACACCCCTACGAGCAGTACTTC; CDR3 protein: CASSDSPGWTVKHPYEQYF; V gene: TRBV6-4; D gene: NA; J gene: TRBJ2-7; clone size: once
CDR3 DNA: TGTGCCAGCAGCTTGGAGGGACTTTACGAGCAGTACTTC; CDR3 protein: CASSLEGLYEQYF; V gene: TRBV5-4; D gene: NA; J gene: TRBJ2-7; clone size: NA
CDR3 DNA: TGTGCCTGGAGTGTATCTAGGAACACTGAAGCTTTCTTT; CDR3 protein: CAWSVSRNTEAFF; V gene: TRBV30; D gene: NA; J gene: TRBJ1-1; clone size: NA
CDR3 DNA: TGTGCCTGGAGTGATACAGGGAATCAGCCCCAGCATTTT; CDR3 protein: CAWSDTGNQPQHF; V gene: TRBV30; D gene: NA; J gene: TRBJ1-5; clone size: NA
CDR3 DNA: TGTGCCAGCAGCTCCCCGGACAGGGGGCGCATCGAGCAGTACTTC; CDR3 protein: CASSSPDRGRIEQYF; V gene: TRBV7-9; D gene: TRBD1; J gene: TRBJ2-7; clone size: NA
CDR3 DNA: TGTTCCAGCAGCTTAGTCAGGGGAGATACGCAGTATTTT; CDR3 protein: CSSSLVRGDTQYF; V gene: TRBV7-9; D gene: NA; J gene: TRBJ2-3; clone size: NA
CDR3 DNA: TGTGCCTGGAGTGTCGCGACAGGGGTTGGGCGCTACACCTTC; CDR3 protein: CAWSVATGVGRYTF; V gene: TRBV30; D gene: TRBD1; J gene: TRBJ1-2; clone size: NA
CDR3 DNA: TGTGCCAGCAGACCGGACAGGGCGGAATACGAGCAGTACTTC; CDR3 protein: CASRPDRAEYEQYF; V gene: TRBV6-8; D gene: TRBD1; J gene: TRBJ2-7; clone size: NA
CDR3 DNA: TGTGCCAGCAGCCCCAGTATCGGCAATCAGCCCCAGCATTTT; CDR3 protein: CASSPSIGNQPQHF; V gene: TRBV27; D gene: NA; J gene: TRBJ1-5; clone size: NA